The 7 T cell receptor beta chains below all came from one sample that was sequenced in a study of blood T cell repertoires in COVID-19. TCRdb's copy holds only in-frame clones and misses some; the assay was immunoSEQ multiplex PCR. The repertoire consists of tens of thousands of clones, with roughly 90% occurring once and the leading ten covering about 9.3%. Sequencing was done on a sample of peripheral blood. Receptors originate from a woman at least 80 years old with active COVID-19.

The J gene is TRBJ2-6, the V gene TRBV28; no firm D call. The V gene's germline CDR1 is MDHEN and CDR2 SYDVKM. The V end was cut by 5 bases, the J end by 0 bases, with 11 bases between. The CDR3 spans 16 residues. Here the CDR3 reads CASSPTEDSGANVLTF. CDR3 bases: TGTGCCAGCAGTCCTACTGAGGACTCTGGGGCCAACGTCCTGACTTTC.

The chain uses TRBV5-4 and TRBJ2-7, with 8 bases that match TRBD1. V lost 0 bases, J lost 0 bases, and 5 bases stayed unmatched. CDR1 and CDR2 (germline): SGHNT, YYREEE (reference sequence). The CDR3 contains 16 residues. CDR3 DNA: TGTGCCAGCAGCTTGGGGGACAGGCCCAGCTCCTACGAGCAGTACTTC. Translation gives CASSLGDRPSSYEQYF.

The chain employs TRBV30 and TRBJ1-1; possible D gene TRBD1, 5 bases. The length of the CDR3 is 14 residues. V dropped 1 base and J dropped 1 base, with 10 bases sitting between them. In germline, CDR1 is GTSNPN, CDR2 SVGIG (reference sequence). The DNA for the CDR3 is TGTGCCTGGAGTGCCGGACAAACGAACACTGAAGCTTTCTTT. Residues: CAWSAGQTNTEAFF. The entire variable domain, with the rest obtained from reference TRBV30 and TRBJ1-1, is as follows: SQTIHQWPATLVQPVGSPLSLECTVEGTSNPNLYWYRQAAGRGLQLLFYSVGIGQISSEVPQNLSASRPQDRQFILSSKKLLLSDSGFYLCAWSAGQTNTEAFFGQGTRLTVV.

Only one count was recorded for this clone. The rearrangement joins TRBV28 to TRBJ1-3, with D perhaps matching TRBD1 (5 bases). Germline V gene data show CDR1 as MDHEN and CDR2 as SYDVKM. The ends were cut back, 8 bases at V and 4 bases at J, with 21 bases in the middle. This CDR3 is 16 amino acids long. The CDR3 protein is CASSRGGGSGGNTIYF. The CDR3 region has the DNA TGTGCCAGCTCTAGGGGCGGGGGAAGTGGCGGAAACACCATATATTTT.

The chain has TRBV14 and TRBJ2-2; TRBD1 matches at 10 bases. V lost 5 bases, J lost 0 bases, and 6 bases stayed unmatched. Germline V gene lookup returns CDR1 SGHDN and CDR2 FVKESK. There are 17 residues in the CDR3. This CDR3 reads CASSGTGDVSNTGELFF. In nucleotides, the CDR3 is TGTGCCAGCAGCGGGACAGGGGACGTCTCGAACACCGGGGAGCTGTTTTTT.

The rearrangement joins TRBV27 to TRBJ1-2; D unclear. This CDR3 is 13 amino acids long. CDR1 MNHEY and CDR2 SMNVEV come from the germline V gene (reference sequence). V was trimmed by 6 bases and J by 3 bases, leaving 11 bases between them. The CDR3 is CASRKDADYGYTF. The DNA of the CDR3 is TGTGCCAGCAGGAAAGACGCGGACTATGGCTACACCTTC.

The DNA for the CDR3 is TGTGCCAGCAGCGCCCGGGGGGGCCCAGATACGCAGTATTTT. The encoded protein is CASSARGGPDTQYF. The chain uses TRBV7-9 and TRBJ2-3, with 8 bases aligning to TRBD2. CDR3 length: 14 amino acids. Germline CDR1 SEHNR, CDR2 FQNEAQ (reference sequence). J lost 4 bases, V lost 5 bases, and 5 bases had no gene match.